These T cell receptor beta chains were read from a single sample in a study of T cell repertoires in cytomegalovirus infection. TCRdb re-called the reads through MiXCR, storing one row per CDR3 protein. The sample gives about 130,000 distinct CDR3 sequences, approximately 9.2% of which show up once; around 10% is in the top ten. Material for sequencing was PBMCs. Every receptor here comes from a human donor in good health (CMV status not recorded). Some clones in this sample may be carry-over from other donors' samples. The CDR3 runs from the conserved cysteine through the conserved F or W. The D gene is left open where the match is weak. Only part of the rows carry a size: once, few, many, or a class if the clone is expanded.

TRBJ1-1 TRBV5-6 many . CASSWRGPRNTEAFF TGTGCCAGCAGCTGGAGGGGACCCAGGAACACTGAAGCTTTCTTT
TRBJ2-3 TRBV6-5 . . CASSGLPSYTDTQYF TGTGCCAGCAGTGGGCTTCCGTCCTACACAGATACGCAGTATTTT
TRBJ1-1 TRBV6-5 many . CASSYGQNTEAFF TGTGCCAGCAGTTACGGGCAGAACACTGAAGCTTTCTTT
TRBJ1-5 TRBV7-8 many TRBD1 CASSLGTGSSQPQHF TGTGCCAGCAGCTTGGGGACAGGGTCATCTCAGCCCCAGCATTTT
TRBJ2-3 TRBV28 . . CASSLSAGRTDTQYF TGCGCCAGCAGTTTATCGGCAGGTCGCACAGATACGCAGTATTTT
TRBJ2-6 TRBV7-2 many . CASSLEVSGANVLTF TGTGCCAGCAGCTTAGAGGTCTCTGGGGCCAACGTCCTGACTTTC
TRBJ2-2 TRBV7-9 many TRBD2 CASSSGGSAGELFF TGTGCCAGCAGCTCCGGGGGGTCCGCCGGGGAGCTGTTTTTT
TRBJ1-2 TRBV2 many . CASRDPWGYTF TGTGCCAGCAGGGATCCGTGGGGCTACACCTTC
TRBJ2-1 TRBV5-1 . TRBD1 CASSLGQGINEQFF TGCGCCAGCAGCCTGGGACAGGGGATCAATGAGCAGTTCTTC
TRBJ2-1 TRBV29-1 . . CSGGVEEQFF TGCAGCGGGGGAGTGGAGGAGCAGTTCTTC
TRBJ1-1 TRBV10-3 many . CAISEFYTEAFF TGTGCCATCAGTGAGTTTTACACAGAGGCTTTCTTT
TRBJ1-6 TRBV20-1 few TRBD1 CSAGAGGPSPLHF TGCAGTGCTGGGGCAGGGGGCCCTTCACCCCTCCACTTT
TRBJ2-7 TRBV6-5 many TRBD1 CASSYRDRGLYEQYF TGTGCCAGCAGTTACAGGGACAGGGGGCTCTACGAGCAGTACTTC
TRBJ2-3 TRBV19 many . CASRKVVGTDTQYF TGTGCCAGCAGGAAGGTCGTGGGCACAGATACGCAGTATTTT
TRBJ1-1 TRBV6-2/TRBV6-3 many . CASSIRAANTEAFF TGTGCCAGCAGTATCCGGGCAGCGAACACTGAAGCTTTCTTT
TRBJ2-3 TRBV29-1 . TRBD1 CSVERGQGGLTDTQYF TGCAGCGTTGAGAGAGGACAGGGGGGACTCACAGATACGCAGTATTTT
TRBJ2-7 TRBV5-1 many TRBD1 CASSFDRVGDEQYF TGCGCCAGCAGCTTCGACAGGGTCGGCGACGAGCAGTACTTC
TRBJ2-7 TRBV6-6 few . CASSTQMSYEQYF TGTGCCAGCAGTACACAGATGTCCTACGAGCAGTACTTC
TRBJ2-5 TRBV27 many . CASSPSPSQETQYF TGTGCCAGCAGTCCCTCCCCCAGCCAAGAGACCCAGTACTTC
TRBJ2-5 TRBV28 many . CASKGGSSAQETQYF TGTGCCAGCAAGGGGGGGAGTTCGGCCCAAGAGACCCAGTACTTC
TRBJ2-7 TRBV28 many TRBD1 CASSPTLDRGYEQYF TGTGCCAGCAGCCCTACATTGGACAGGGGATACGAGCAGTACTTC
TRBJ1-1 TRBV6-5 many TRBD1 CASSYPPDRGGKGEAFF TGTGCCAGCAGTTACCCGCCGGACAGGGGGGGTAAAGGTGAAGCTTTCTTT
TRBJ2-1 TRBV19 many TRBD1 CASSILQGQGVNEQFF TGTGCCAGTAGTATTCTCCAGGGACAGGGAGTCAATGAGCAGTTCTTC
TRBJ2-1 TRBV5-5 . . CASSADPREIPNEQFF TGTGCCAGCAGCGCCGACCCACGGGAAATACCCAATGAGCAGTTCTTC
TRBJ1-5 TRBV6-1 many . CASERGQGQPQHF TGTGCCAGCGAAAGGGGTCAGGGGCAGCCCCAGCATTTT
TRBJ2-3 TRBV7-2 many TRBD2 CASSILAGDTQYF TGTGCCAGCAGCATACTAGCGGGAGATACGCAGTATTTT
TRBJ1-2 TRBV14 many TRBD1 CASSHSGTGSYGYTF TGTGCCAGCAGCCATTCCGGGACAGGCTCCTATGGCTACACCTTC
TRBJ1-2 TRBV7-2 many . CASSYRQGYGYTF TGTGCCAGCAGCTACAGACAAGGCTATGGCTACACCTTC
TRBJ2-4 TRBV18 . . CASSPVAKNIQYF TGTGCCAGCTCACCGGTAGCCAAAAACATTCAGTACTTC
TRBJ1-2 TRBV7-2 many . CASSKRSTTLNYGYTF TGTGCCAGCAGCAAAAGGTCGACTACCCTTAACTATGGCTACACCTTC
TRBJ1-2 TRBV23-1 many TRBD1 CASSHRGQAGDYGYTF TGCGCCAGCAGTCACCGGGGACAGGCCGGAGACTATGGCTACACCTTC
TRBJ2-3 TRBV5-5 . TRBD1 CASSLTGQGTSDTQYF TGTGCCAGCAGCTTGACGGGACAGGGAACCTCAGATACGCAGTATTTT
TRBJ1-2 TRBV29-1 few . CSASDRVNYGYTF TGCAGCGCTTCCGACCGCGTCAACTATGGCTACACCTTC
TRBJ2-7 TRBV7-9 many . CASNPGRSSYEQYF TGTGCCAGCAATCCGGGACGGTCATCCTACGAGCAGTACTTC
TRBJ1-1 TRBV11-2 many . CASSLDQGGTEAFF TGTGCCAGCAGCTTAGATCAGGGTGGAACTGAAGCTTTCTTT
TRBJ1-4 TRBV7-9 many . CASSRTGPSTEKLFF TGTGCCAGCAGCCGGACGGGCCCCAGCACTGAAAAACTGTTTTTT
TRBJ2-1 TRBV14 many TRBD1 CASSPFGQGVNEQFF TGTGCCAGCAGCCCCTTCGGACAGGGGGTCAATGAGCAGTTCTTC
TRBJ2-2 TRBV7-3 many TRBD1 CASSRRTGGASTGELFF TGTGCCAGCAGCCGGAGGACAGGGGGCGCTTCTACCGGGGAGCTGTTTTTT
TRBJ1-6 TRBV7-6 many . CASSLGPPPTGSPLHF TGTGCCAGCAGCTTAGGTCCCCCCCCAACGGGATCACCCCTCCACTTT
TRBJ2-7 TRBV7-9 few . CASNDGPTYEQYF TGTGCCAGCAACGACGGCCCAACCTACGAGCAGTACTTC
TRBJ1-1 TRBV12-3/TRBV12-4 few . CASSFVGRTEAFF TGTGCCAGCAGTTTTGTGGGAAGAACTGAAGCTTTCTTT
TRBJ2-7 TRBV14 many . CASSQYSEQYF TGTGCCAGCAGCCAATATTCCGAGCAGTACTTC
TRBJ1-5 TRBV14 many TRBD1 CASSQGQGAGQPQHF TGTGCCAGCAGCCAAGGACAGGGAGCTGGCCAGCCCCAGCATTTT
TRBJ2-7 TRBV12-3/TRBV12-4 many . CASSPRNYEQYF TGTGCCAGCAGCCCCCGGAACTACGAGCAGTACTTC
TRBJ1-2 TRBV12-3/TRBV12-4 . . CASSLGLLGYTF TGTGCCAGCAGTTTAGGGCTCCTTGGCTACACCTTC
TRBJ2-1 TRBV29-1 many . CSVRNRDTYNEQFF TGCAGCGTTCGAAATCGGGACACTTACAATGAGCAGTTCTTC
TRBJ2-7 TRBV5-1 . TRBD2 CASSPLAGLGEQYF TGCGCCAGCAGCCCTCTAGCGGGGCTGGGCGAGCAGTACTTC
TRBJ1-5 TRBV28 many TRBD1 CASSSATPDRGLGNQPQHF TGTGCCAGCAGTTCTGCAACTCCGGACAGGGGGTTAGGCAATCAGCCCCAGCATTTT
TRBJ2-2 TRBV19 many . CASSSPGADVGELFF TGTGCCAGTAGTTCCCCGGGGGCAGATGTCGGGGAGCTGTTTTTT
TRBJ1-1 TRBV7-2 many . CASRIGGSGTEAFF TGTGCCAGCAGGATCGGGGGGAGTGGCACTGAAGCTTTCTTT
TRBJ1-6 TRBV9 many . CASSVGDTHNSPLHF TGTGCCAGCAGCGTAGGGGACACCCATAATTCACCCCTCCACTTT
TRBJ2-3 TRBV6-4 many TRBD2 CASSPGTSSTDTQYF TGTGCCAGCAGTCCCGGGACTAGTTCGACAGATACGCAGTATTTT
TRBJ2-7 TRBV4-1 many . CASSYSGTGYYEQYF TGCGCCAGCAGCTATAGCGGGACAGGGTACTACGAGCAGTACTTC
TRBJ2-1 TRBV7-3 few TRBD2 CASSLNHKTSGGYNEQFF TGTGCCAGCAGCTTAAATCACAAGACTAGCGGGGGATACAATGAGCAGTTCTTC
TRBJ1-1 TRBV5-1 . . CASMVDMNTEAFF TGCGCCAGCATGGTGGATATGAACACTGAAGCTTTCTTT